This T cell receptor beta chain stems from a study of metastatic and nonmetastatic thyroid tumors. Study at large: From malignant and benign thyroid patients, repertoires in blood and in tumor or nodule tissue were compared. Whole-study findings and limits: It was reportedly found that TCR beta diversity was significantly higher in malignant thyroid tumors than in benign nodules, a difference seen in both blood and tumor samples.

In the study's own analysis: A papillary thyroid cancer distant-metastasis classifier was built from CDR3 differences across clinicopathological groups. TCRdb re-called clones from the PCR reads using MiXCR. TCRdb's processing, not the study's, gives the V and J calls here. This sample has fewer than 8,500 clones; approximately 20% occur once, and the top ten carry approximately 25%. This clone was detected many times. The target antigen is unknown. Trimming left V 3 bases short and J 2 bases short, with 10 bases between. Germline V gene sequence: CDR1 KGHDR, CDR2 SFDVKD. The CDR3 is made up of 14 amino acids. Before thyroid surgery, none of the patients had received any treatment.

The chain couples TRBV24-1 to TRBJ2-7; D possibly uses TRBD1 or TRBD2 (5 bases each). This receptor was taken from a male donor with papillary thyroid cancer or a benign thyroid nodule (not recorded which). Some clones in this sample may be carry-over from other donors' samples. What was sequenced was adjacent normal tissue. CDR3 DNA sequence: TGTGCCACCAGTGATAATACGGGGCCCTACGAGCAGTACTTC. This codes for CATSDNTGPYEQYF.